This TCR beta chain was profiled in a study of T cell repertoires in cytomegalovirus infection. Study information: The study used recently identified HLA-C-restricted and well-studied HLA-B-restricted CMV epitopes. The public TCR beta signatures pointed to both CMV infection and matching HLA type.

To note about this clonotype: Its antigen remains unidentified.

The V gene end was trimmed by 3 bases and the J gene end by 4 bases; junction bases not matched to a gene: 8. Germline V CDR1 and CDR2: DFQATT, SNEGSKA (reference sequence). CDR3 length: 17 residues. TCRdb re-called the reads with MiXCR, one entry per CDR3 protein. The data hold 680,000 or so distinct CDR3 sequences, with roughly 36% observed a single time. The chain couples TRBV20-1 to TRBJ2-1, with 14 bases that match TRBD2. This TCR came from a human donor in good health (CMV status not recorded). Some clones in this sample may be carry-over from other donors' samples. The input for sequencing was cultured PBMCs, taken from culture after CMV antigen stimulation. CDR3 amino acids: CSARGGLAGDQYNEQFF. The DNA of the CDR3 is TGCAGTGCTAGGGGGGGACTAGCGGGGGACCAATACAATGAGCAGTTCTTC.